This T cell receptor (beta chain) was retrieved from a study of beta chain features in type 1 diabetes. After removal of 5 bases from V and 7 bases from J, the junction contained 8 bases not matched to a gene. The CDR3 sequence is 15 residues long. The germline CDR1 and CDR2 sequences are MNHEY and SMNVEV (reference sequence). Expressed TCRB transcripts were sequenced after all isolated RNA was converted to cDNA. Deep immunoSEQ sequencing covered naive, central memory and regulatory T cell samples. Repertoires were generated with immunoSEQ multiplex PCR, while TCRdb's copy carries only in-frame clones and drops some. The data show approximately 340,000 clones, more than 12% seen once. This clone showed up just a few times. What it binds is not known. General study findings and limits: Shortening of TCRB CDR3s, moderate but significant, appeared in all four CD4+ subsets of Type 1 diabetes patients.

Sequenced sample: naive CD4+ T cells from blood. This sequence originates from a young woman in good health. The genes are TRBV27 and TRBJ1-2; 12 bases are shared with TRBD1. This CDR3 reads CASSTRDRGLGGYTF. CDR3 DNA sequence: TGTGCCAGCAGTACGCGGGACAGGGGGCTCGGTGGCTACACCTTC.